Presented here are 29 T cell receptor beta chains from one specimen sequenced in a study of pediatric ulcerative colitis. Assay: immunoSEQ multiplex PCR; the TCRdb copy retains only in-frame clones and omits some. The sample includes some 50,000 clones, around 78% seen only once; the top ten take roughly 3.4%. One to two pinch biopsies were taken from the rectum during colonoscopy. The sample was gut tissue. The receptors were gathered from a girl aged 10-17 years with moderate ulcerative colitis.

V and J are TRBV5-5 and TRBJ1-2; D may be TRBD1 (6 bases). Deletions cut 6 bases from V and 6 bases from J, with 24 bases between. CDR3 length: 16 amino acids. CDR1 and CDR2 from the germline V gene are SGHKS and YYEKEE (reference sequence). Here the CDR3 reads CASTLYLRGRVDGYTF. The CDR3 nucleotides are TGTGCCAGCACCCTTTACTTGAGGGGGAGGGTTGATGGCTACACCTTC.

The V call is TRBV6-1, the J call TRBJ2-3; D is perhaps TRBD2 (5 bases). In germline, CDR1 is MNHNS, CDR2 SASEGT. The CDR3 is 14 residues long. Trimming removed 7 bases from V and 2 bases from J, with 13 bases in between. The CDR3 DNA follows: TGTGCCAGCATCGGTCGGGATAACACAGATACGCAGTATTTT. Protein product: CASIGRDNTDTQYF.

This clone was seen more than once but under ten times. CDR3 protein: CASSLGGASNQPQHF. The CDR3 region has the DNA TGTGCCAGCAGCTTAGGGGGGGCGAGCAATCAGCCCCAGCATTTT. The V call is TRBV5-5, the J call TRBJ1-5, with D perhaps matching TRBD1 (6 bases). The germline CDR1 and CDR2 sequences are SGHKS and YYEKEE (reference sequence). The CDR3 has 15 residues. V lost 2 bases and J lost 1, with 10 bases in between.

CDR3 residues: CASSTTSGDTQYF. The CDR3 bases are TGTGCCAGCAGCACAACTTCAGGAGATACGCAGTATTTT. The chain recombines TRBV11-3 with TRBJ2-3; D unresolved. This CDR3 is built from 13 residues. Trimming cost V 5 bases and J 5 bases, with 11 bases left between them. Per the germline V gene, CDR1 is SGHNT and CDR2 is YENEEA.

The V call is TRBV7-8, the J call TRBJ2-7; the match to TRBD2 covers 14 bases. Germline loops: CDR1 SGHVS, CDR2 FQNEAQ. V dropped 6 bases and J dropped 7; count of bases not matched to a gene: 5. This CDR3 comprises 14 residues. CDR3 sequence: CASRGLAGAGEQYF. The CDR3 DNA reads TGTGCCAGCAGGGGACTAGCGGGAGCGGGGGAGCAGTACTTC.

This rearrangement joins TRBV30 to TRBJ1-2, with no clear D. The CDR3 length is 13 residues. Deletions cut 5 bases from V and 0 bases from J, with 10 bases between. CDR1 and CDR2 (germline): GTSNPN, SVGIG (reference sequence). In DNA form, the CDR3 reads TGTGCCTGGCAGGAAAACTCTAACTATGGCTACACCTTC. This encodes CAWQENSNYGYTF.

The chain is built from TRBV5-4 and TRBJ2-5; D is uncertain. Trimming took 9 bases from V and 3 from J, leaving 15 bases between them. This CDR3 is built from 13 residues. CDR1 and CDR2 (germline): SGHNT, YYREEE (reference sequence). CDR3 loop: CATSRGREETQYF. CDR3 nucleotide sequence: TGTGCCACCTCCCGAGGACGGGAAGAGACCCAGTACTTC.

The gene calls are TRBV18 and TRBJ1-5; a weak D match, TRBD1 (5 bases). The CDR3 is 15 amino acids. Trimming stripped 6 bases from V and 3 bases from J, with 15 bases between. Germline CDR1 KGHSH, CDR2 LQKENI. The CDR3 DNA reads as TGTGCCAGCTCCTACAAGGGGAATTCCAATCAGCCCCAGCATTTT. Translation: CASSYKGNSNQPQHF.

CDR3: CASSPRGQGNSNQPQHF. CDR3 coding DNA: TGTGCCAGTAGTCCGAGGGGACAGGGTAATAGCAATCAGCCCCAGCATTTT. V gene TRBV19 combines with J gene TRBJ1-5; TRBD1 aligns across 9 bases. The CDR3 extends over 17 amino acids. The ends lost 5 bases at V and 0 bases at J; junction bases unmatched: 8. Germline V lookup: CDR1 LNHDA, CDR2 SQIVND (reference sequence). The entire variable domain, with the rest obtained from reference TRBV19 and TRBJ1-5, is as follows: DGGITQSPKYLFRKEGQNVTLSCEQNLNHDAMYWYRQDPGQGLRLIYYSQIVNDFQKGDIAEGYSVSREKKESFPLTVTSAQKNPTAFYLCASSPRGQGNSNQPQHFGDGTRLSIL.

This clone appeared a single time. The CDR3, as DNA: TGTGCCAGCAGCGCGGTCCTAGCGGGAGTAACAGATACGCAGTATTTT. This encodes CASSAVLAGVTDTQYF. The chain couples TRBV5-4 to TRBJ2-3, with 10 bases fitting TRBD2. V shed 4 bases, J shed 3 bases, and the junction held 8 bases outside the gene matches. This CDR3 spans 16 amino acids. The germline V gene encodes CDR1 SGHNT and CDR2 YYREEE (reference sequence). The entire variable domain, with the rest obtained from reference TRBV5-4 and TRBJ2-3, is as follows: ETGVTQSPTHLIKTRGQQVTLRCSSQSGHNTVSWYQQALGQGPQFIFQYYREEENGRGNFPPRFSGLQFPNYSSELNVNALELDDSALYLCASSAVLAGVTDTQYFGPGTRLTVL.

The rearrangement joins TRBV5-1 to TRBJ1-6; 9 nucleotides align to TRBD1. Losses at the gene ends were 5 bases for V and 9 bases for J; bases not matched to a gene: 6. Germline V gene sequence: CDR1 SGHRS, CDR2 YFSETQ. The CDR3 is 14 residues long. CDR3 nucleotides: TGCGCCAGCAGAAGGGACAGGGCTAGTTCACCCCTCCACTTT. It translates to CASRRDRASSPLHF.

The rearrangement joins TRBV19 to TRBJ2-1, with 8 bases aligning to TRBD2. The V gene's germline CDR1 is LNHDA and CDR2 SQIVND (reference sequence). The CDR3 extends over 16 amino acids. V lost 4 bases and J lost 4; bases outside the gene matches: 9. DNA of the CDR3: TGTGCCAGTAGTACGGCGGGAGGCCATCGATACAATGAGCAGTTCTTC. It yields the protein CASSTAGGHRYNEQFF.

V usage is TRBV5-1 and J usage is TRBJ1-6; D is possibly TRBD1 (5 bases). The germline V gene encodes CDR1 SGHRS and CDR2 YFSETQ. The CDR3 loop spans 16 amino acids. The ends were cut back, 3 bases at V and 9 bases at J, with 19 bases in the middle. CDR3 nucleotide sequence: TGCGCCAGCAGCTCTTTCATGGCAGGGCAAAGTTCACCCCTCCACTTT. This gives the protein CASSSFMAGQSSPLHF.

The V and J genes are TRBV30 and TRBJ2-7; D unresolved. There are 11 residues in the CDR3. Trimming left V 3 bases short and J 2 bases short, with 5 bases between. Looked up from germline, CDR1 is GTSNPN and CDR2 is SVGIG (reference sequence). CDR3 region: CAWSETYEQYF. CDR3 bases: TGTGCCTGGAGCGAAACCTACGAGCAGTACTTC.

Only one count was recorded for this clone. The chain uses TRBV5-6 and TRBJ2-1; TRBD2 matches at 9 bases. The V gene's germline CDR1 is SGHDT and CDR2 YYEEEE. V dropped 4 bases and J dropped 9; count of bases not matched to a gene: 14. This CDR3 is built from 16 residues. The CDR3 is CASSRVSAGGPSEQFF. As DNA, the CDR3 is TGTGCCAGCAGCCGGGTTTCGGCGGGAGGGCCGAGTGAGCAGTTCTTC.

V gene TRBV7-2 combines with J gene TRBJ2-7; D is perhaps TRBD2 (5 bases). Germline V gene sequence: CDR1 SGHTA, CDR2 FQGNSA. The CDR3 runs 13 residues. V lost 0 bases, J lost 4 bases, and 7 bases lay in between. CDR3 in DNA: TGTGCCAGCAGCTTAGCGGAGGATTACGAGCAGTACTTC. Protein: CASSLAEDYEQYF.

The chain joins TRBV7-9 to TRBJ2-5; no firm D call. Germline V lookup: CDR1 SEHNR, CDR2 FQNEAQ (reference sequence). Trimming cost V 5 bases and J 5 bases, with 9 bases left between them. The CDR3 sequence is 12 residues long. The CDR3 sequence is CASSVDQETQYF. CDR3 sequence (DNA): TGTGCCAGCAGCGTCGATCAGGAGACCCAGTACTTC.

The V call is TRBV11-3, the J call TRBJ2-3; 10 bases line up with TRBD2. CDR3 length: 16 amino acids. In germline, CDR1 is SGHNT, CDR2 YENEEA. The trim removed 1 base at V and 4 bases at J, leaving 5 bases unmatched. The CDR3 here is CASSLGSSGGPDTQYF. DNA for the CDR3: TGTGCCAGCAGCTTAGGTTCTAGCGGGGGACCAGATACGCAGTATTTT.

The chain uses TRBV25-1 and TRBJ1-4; D not resolved. This CDR3 is 15 amino acids long. V was clipped by 5 bases and J by 0 bases, with 10 bases between them. The germline gives CDR1 MGHDK, CDR2 SYGVNS. The CDR3 DNA is TGTGCCAGCAGTTACCGCGGGTCAACTAATGAAAAACTGTTTTTT. Amino acid sequence: CASSYRGSTNEKLFF.

The genes are TRBV4-3 and TRBJ1-2, with a weak D call TRBD1 (6 bases). The CDR3 totals 14 residues. Trimming removed 0 bases at V and 14 bases at J, with 19 bases between. The germline V gene encodes CDR1 LGHNA and CDR2 YSLEER. In DNA form, the CDR3 reads TGCGCCAGCAGCCAAGACGCGACAGGCGATTGGGTTACCTTC. Residues: CASSQDATGDWVTF.

The CDR3 DNA sequence: TGTGCCAGCAGTCCGGGACTCTACAATGAGCAGTTCTTC. As protein: CASSPGLYNEQFF. V is TRBV6-4 and J is TRBJ2-1; possible D gene TRBD2, 6 bases. Trimming stripped 5 bases from V and 3 bases from J, with 8 bases between. This CDR3 has 13 amino acids. Looked up from germline, CDR1 is MRHNA and CDR2 is SNTAGT.

The J gene is TRBJ2-3, the V gene TRBV10-3; the match to TRBD1 covers 8 bases. The CDR3 consists of 14 residues. CDR1 and CDR2 (germline): ENHRY, SYGVKD. V was pared by 6 bases and J by 2 bases, with 4 bases of the junction left unmatched. CDR3 nucleotides: TGTGCCATCAGGCGGCAGGGGGCCACAGATACGCAGTATTTT. Translation: CAIRRQGATDTQYF.

This sequence joins TRBV19 and TRBJ2-3; no clear D. V was shortened by 5 bases and J by 2 bases, with 11 bases between the two germline ends. Germline V gene sequence: CDR1 LNHDA, CDR2 SQIVND (reference sequence). CDR3 length: 14 amino acids. CDR3 DNA sequence: TGTGCCAGTAGTGCTAGATCAGCCACAGATACGCAGTATTTT. As protein: CASSARSATDTQYF. Combining the CDR3 with reference TRBV19 and TRBJ2-3 gives the whole variable domain DGGITQSPKYLFRKEGQNVTLSCEQNLNHDAMYWYRQDPGQGLRLIYYSQIVNDFQKGDIAEGYSVSREKKESFPLTVTSAQKNPTAFYLCASSARSATDTQYFGPGTRLTVL.

This clone turned up a few times. J is TRBJ2-7 and V is TRBV6-1; 7 bases line up with TRBD1. Germline V CDR1 and CDR2: MNHNS, SASEGT. The CDR3 contains 12 residues. V shed 4 bases and J 4 bases; nucleotides not matched to a gene: 1. In DNA, the CDR3 is TGTGCCAGCAGTGGACAGGGATACGAGCAGTACTTC. Its protein product is CASSGQGYEQYF.

V gene TRBV29-1 combines with J gene TRBJ2-2; D uncertain. V was trimmed by 5 bases and J by 0 bases, leaving 10 bases between them. This CDR3 has 14 residues. Germline V gives CDR1 SQVTM, CDR2 ANQGSEA. The CDR3 DNA follows: TGCAGCGTTTCGACATCGACGAACACCGGGGAGCTGTTTTTT. As protein: CSVSTSTNTGELFF.

The rearrangement joins TRBV19 to TRBJ1-5; D not certain. Germline V gene data show CDR1 as LNHDA and CDR2 as SQIVND (reference sequence). V was pared by 4 bases and J by 2 bases, with 6 bases between. This CDR3 region has 13 residues. The CDR3 here is CASSTGGNQPQHF. The CDR3 DNA sequence: TGTGCCAGTAGTACTGGAGGCAATCAGCCCCAGCATTTT.

The CDR3 nucleotides are TGTGCCAGCAGCCTCTACCGTGGCACCGGGGAGCTGTTTTTT. Translation gives CASSLYRGTGELFF. The chain couples TRBV11-3 to TRBJ2-2; D uncertain. The CDR3 totals 14 residues. Trimming removed 5 bases at V and 4 bases at J, with 11 bases between. Germline-derived CDR1 and CDR2 are SGHNT and YENEEA.

The chain employs TRBV12-5 and TRBJ1-5, with D maybe TRBD1 (6 bases). The CDR3 has 14 amino acids. Germline CDR1 LGHNT, CDR2 FRNRAP. V was pared by 4 bases and J by 3 bases, with 10 bases between. The CDR3 coding sequence is TGTGCTAGTGGTTCCGGGACAATCAATCAGCCCCAGCATTTT. This codes for CASGSGTINQPQHF.

This rearrangement joins TRBV11-2 to TRBJ1-6, with D maybe TRBD1 (5 bases). The V end lost 1 base, the J end lost 4 bases, and 8 bases lay between the germline ends. The CDR3 consists of 15 residues. Per the germline V gene, CDR1 is SGHAT and CDR2 is FQNNGV. The DNA of the CDR3 is TGTGCCAGCAGCTTAGTTGGGGGGTATAATTCACCCCTCCACTTT. Its translation is CASSLVGGYNSPLHF.